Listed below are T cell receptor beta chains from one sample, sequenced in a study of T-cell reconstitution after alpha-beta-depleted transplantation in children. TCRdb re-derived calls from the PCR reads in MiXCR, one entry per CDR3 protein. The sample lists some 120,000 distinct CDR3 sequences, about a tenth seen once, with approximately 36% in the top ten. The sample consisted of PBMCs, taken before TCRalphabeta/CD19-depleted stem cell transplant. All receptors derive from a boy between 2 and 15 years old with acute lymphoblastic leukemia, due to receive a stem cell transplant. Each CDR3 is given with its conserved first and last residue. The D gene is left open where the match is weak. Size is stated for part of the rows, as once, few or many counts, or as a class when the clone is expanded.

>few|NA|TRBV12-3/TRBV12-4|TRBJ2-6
TGTGCCAGCAGTTTGCGGGGCACTGGGGCCAACGTCCTGACTTTC
CASSLRGTGANVLTF
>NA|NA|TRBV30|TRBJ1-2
TGTGCCTGTAGGCCGGTGGTCCTCCTTCGATATGGCTACACCTTC
CACRPVVLLRYGYTF
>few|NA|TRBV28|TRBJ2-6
TGTGCCAGCAGTGAGCAAACGGGTGGGGCCAACGTCCTGACTTTC
CASSEQTGGANVLTF
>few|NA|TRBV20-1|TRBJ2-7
TGCAGTGCCACCCAGACAGCTTACGAGCAGTACTTC
CSATQTAYEQYF
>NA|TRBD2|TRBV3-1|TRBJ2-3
TGTGCCAGCAGCCCGGGGACTAGCGGGAGGGCCACAGATACGCAGTATTTT
CASSPGTSGRATDTQYF
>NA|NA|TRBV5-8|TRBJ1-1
TGTGCCAGCACCCCAGAAGGTACCATGAACACTGAAGCTTTCTTT
CASTPEGTMNTEAFF
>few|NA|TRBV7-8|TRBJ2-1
TGTGCCAGCAGCTTAATGCTAGTGCAGTTCTTC
CASSLMLVQFF
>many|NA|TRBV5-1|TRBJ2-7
TGCGCCAGCAGCTTGGTTGGGACCCCGACCGTGCAGTACTTC
CASSLVGTPTVQYF
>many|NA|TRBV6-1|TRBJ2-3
TGTGCCAGCAAGCAGACCGCTAGCACAGATACGCAGTATTTT
CASKQTASTDTQYF
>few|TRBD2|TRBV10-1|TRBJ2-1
TGCGCCAGCAGCCCGACTAGCTGGGCCGACAATGAGCAGTTCTTC
CASSPTSWADNEQFF